This T cell receptor (beta chain) was sequenced during a study of T-cell reconstitution after alpha-beta-depleted transplantation in children. The CDR3 contains 15 residues. Losses at the gene ends were 4 bases for V and 0 bases for J; bases not matched to a gene: 0. Using unique molecular identifiers, the investigators prepared the TCRbeta library. TCRdb reprocessed the PCR reads via MiXCR and lists one record per CDR3 protein. The table shows about 210,000 distinct CDR3 sequences, with over 15% occurring only once. Study-wide findings and caveats: Surviving recipient cells, namely T cells and thymic progenitors, were the source of high day-60 TCRbeta diversity in some patients.

Concerning this clonotype itself: As yet, its antigen is unknown.

The chain is built from TRBV12-3 or TRBV12-4 and TRBJ2-6, with TRBD1 identical over 7 bases. This TCR came from a male patient between 2 and 10 years old who had a stem cell transplant for acute lymphoblastic leukemia, so the T cells may come from the graft donor. Sequencing used PBMCs, mostly from graft donor cells, obtained 360 days after TCRalphabeta/CD19-depleted stem cell transplant. In DNA form, the CDR3 reads TGTGCCAGCAGTTACAGGGGCTCTGGGGCCAACGTCCTGACTTTC. This sequence encodes CASSYRGSGANVLTF.